This T cell receptor beta chain was found in a study of OX40 agonist ivuxolimab in advanced cancers. Trimming removed 7 bases from V and 1 base from J; junction bases left unmatched: 7. Germline lookup yields CDR1 SGHRS and CDR2 YFSETQ. CDR3 size: 17 residues. Data came from immunoSEQ multiplex PCR; TCRdb stores just in-frame clones and leaves some out. Counted here are some 66,000 clones, 75% to 80% occurring once; the ten biggest clones make up over 1.5%. Study-level results: Low normalized clonal expansion also occurred in some nonresponding patients.

Of note for this clone: Its antigen is undetermined.

The sequence was obtained from an adult with an advanced solid tumor such as melanoma, head and neck, liver or kidney cancer. The starting material was CD4+ or CD8+ T cells sorted from blood, obtained in a trial of the OX40 agonist ivuxolimab. This chain joins TRBV5-1 and TRBJ2-6, with 11 bases lining up with TRBD2. This CDR3 is CASSGGLAVSGANVLTF. CDR3 coding DNA: TGCGCCAGCTCCGGGGGACTAGCGGTTTCTGGGGCCAACGTCCTGACTTTC.